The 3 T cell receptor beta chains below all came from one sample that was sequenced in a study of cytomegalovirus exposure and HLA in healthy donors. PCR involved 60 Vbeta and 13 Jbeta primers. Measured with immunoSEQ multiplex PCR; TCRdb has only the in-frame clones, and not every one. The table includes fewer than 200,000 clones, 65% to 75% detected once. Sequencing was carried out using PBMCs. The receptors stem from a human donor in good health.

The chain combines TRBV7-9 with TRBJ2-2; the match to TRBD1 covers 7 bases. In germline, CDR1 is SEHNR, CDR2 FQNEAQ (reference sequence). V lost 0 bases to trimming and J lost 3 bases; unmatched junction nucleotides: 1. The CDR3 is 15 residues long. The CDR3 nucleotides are TGTGCCAGCAGCTTAGCCAGGGGGTACACCGGGGAGCTGTTTTTT. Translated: CASSLARGYTGELFF. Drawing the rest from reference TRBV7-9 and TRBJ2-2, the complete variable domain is DTGVSQNPRHKITKRGQNVTFRCDPISEHNRLYWYRQTLGQGPEFLTYFQNEAQLEKSRLLSDRFSAERPKGSFSTLEIQRTEQGDSAMYLCASSLARGYTGELFFGEGSRLTVL.

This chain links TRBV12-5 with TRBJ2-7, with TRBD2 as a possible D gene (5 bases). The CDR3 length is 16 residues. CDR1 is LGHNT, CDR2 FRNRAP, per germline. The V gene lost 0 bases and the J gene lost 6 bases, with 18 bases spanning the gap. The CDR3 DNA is TGTGCTAGTGGTTTGGTAGTGACGGGCCCTGAGGGCGAGCAGTACTTC. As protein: CASGLVVTGPEGEQYF.

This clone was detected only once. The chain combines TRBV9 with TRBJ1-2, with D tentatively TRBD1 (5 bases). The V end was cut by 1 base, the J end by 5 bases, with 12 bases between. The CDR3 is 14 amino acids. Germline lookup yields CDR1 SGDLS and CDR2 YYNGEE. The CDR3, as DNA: TGTGCCAGCAGCGTAAGGGCAGGGAAGTATGGCTACACCTTC. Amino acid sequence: CASSVRAGKYGYTF. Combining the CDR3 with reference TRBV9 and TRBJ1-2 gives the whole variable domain DSGVTQTPKHLITATGQRVTLRCSPRSGDLSVYWYQQSLDQGLQFLIQYYNGEERAKGNILERFSAQQFPDLHSELNLSSLELGDSALYFCASSVRAGKYGYTFGSGTRLTVV.